Listed below are T cell receptor beta chains from one sample, sequenced in a study of cytomegalovirus exposure and HLA in healthy donors. TCRdb's table, derived via immunoSEQ multiplex PCR, lists solely in-frame clones and lacks some. The table lists 150,000 to 200,000 clones, roughly 80% of them singletons. The material sequenced was PBMCs. Receptor source: a man aged 30-40 years in good health and CMV-seropositive. The CDR3 runs from the conserved cysteine through the conserved F or W. A D gene is named only where the DNA matches it firmly. Only some rows state a clone size, as once, few, many or a class for expanded clones.

d_call	v_call	clone_size	j_call	cdr3_nt	cdr3_aa
TRBD1	TRBV25-1	.	TRBJ2-1	TGTGCCAGCAGTGAATGGGGGACAGGGGCCTACAATGAGCAGTTCTTC	CASSEWGTGAYNEQFF
.	TRBV13	once	TRBJ2-7	TGTGCCAGCAGCTCTTCCGGGACTTCTATCGGCTACGAGCAGTACTTC	CASSSSGTSIGYEQYF
.	TRBV18	once	TRBJ1-2	TGTGCCAGCTCACCTTACCGGGACACAGCTAACTATGGCTACACCTTC	CASSPYRDTANYGYTF
TRBD1	TRBV5-1	.	TRBJ2-3	TGCGCCAGCAGCTTAGGGGACAGGGTTTTCACAGATACGCAGTATTTT	CASSLGDRVFTDTQYF
.	TRBV11-2	.	TRBJ1-3	TGTGCCAGCAGCCGGGCCGGGAATGGAAACACCATATATTTT	CASSRAGNGNTIYF
.	TRBV2	.	TRBJ2-7	TGTGCCAGCCTAAGGAGCCTTTTGGAGCAGTACTTC	CASLRSLLEQYF
.	TRBV30	.	TRBJ1-1	TGTGCCTGGACTAAAGATAGACGGGGCACTGAAGCTTTCTTT	CAWTKDRRGTEAFF
TRBD1	TRBV7-6	.	TRBJ2-5	TGTGCCAGCAGCTTAGCCGGGACAGAGAAAGAGACCCAGTACTTC	CASSLAGTEKETQYF
.	TRBV12-5	.	TRBJ1-4	TGTGCTAGTGGAAGCACTTTGAGTGAAAAACTGTTTTTT	CASGSTLSEKLFF
TRBD1	TRBV5-1	.	TRBJ2-1	TGCGCCAGCAGCCTGGGACAGGGTAATGAGCAGTTCTTC	CASSLGQGNEQFF
.	TRBV19	.	TRBJ2-7	TGTGCCAGTAGTATCCGGTTAGCGGCATCTGAGCTGTACTTC	CASSIRLAASELYF
.	TRBV10-3	.	TRBJ1-3	TGTGCCATCAGTGAGTCCACCCTAGTCCCACCCGACCACAACTGGTTAAGCTCTGGAAACACCATATATTTT	CAISESTLVPPDHNWLSSGNTIYF
TRBD2	TRBV9	.	TRBJ2-3	TGTGCCAGCAGCGTAGAGGGGCTAGCGGGGACCCCAGATACGCAGTATTTT	CASSVEGLAGTPDTQYF
TRBD2	TRBV7-9	.	TRBJ2-1	TGTGCCAGCAGCACGGGACTAGCGGGAGGTATTAACGCCTACAATGAGCAGTTCTTC	CASSTGLAGGINAYNEQFF
TRBD1	TRBV4-1	.	TRBJ2-7	TGCGCCAGCAGCCGAATTGACAGGGGACCCACTCCCTACGAGCAGTACTTC	CASSRIDRGPTPYEQYF
TRBD1	TRBV7-2	.	TRBJ1-5	TGTGCCAGCAGCCTAATACGACAGGGAGATCAGCCCCAGCATTTT	CASSLIRQGDQPQHF
TRBD2	TRBV15	.	TRBJ2-7	TGTGCCACCAGCTGGGGACTAGCTGAAAGCTCCTACGAGCAGTACTTC	CATSWGLAESSYEQYF
.	TRBV5-6	.	TRBJ2-5	TGTGCCAGCAGCTCTCGACAGTTCCAAGAGACCCAGTACTTC	CASSSRQFQETQYF
.	TRBV6-4	.	TRBJ2-2	TGTGCCAGCAGTCTGGGGGCAGGATCAAACACCGGGGAGCTGTTTTTT	CASSLGAGSNTGELFF
.	TRBV7-3	.	TRBJ2-7	TGTGCCAGCAGCCCCCGGTCTTTCAGGGGCGAGCAGTACTTC	CASSPRSFRGEQYF
TRBD1	TRBV5-1	.	TRBJ1-2	TGCGCCAGCAGCCTACAGGGGGACCAAGCGTCTGGCTACACCTTC	CASSLQGDQASGYTF
TRBD2	TRBV7-2	.	TRBJ2-3	TGTGCCAGCAGCGACCCTCTATCGGGGGGTAGCACAGATACGCAGTATTTT	CASSDPLSGGSTDTQYF
.	TRBV2	.	TRBJ2-7	TGTGCCAGCAGTGAAGCAGCGGGTGGAGTGAGCGAGCAGTACTTC	CASSEAAGGVSEQYF
.	TRBV6-5	.	TRBJ2-7	TGTGCCAGCAGTTACTCACGGGGGGCGCGAAATAACGAGCAGTACTTC	CASSYSRGARNNEQYF